This T cell receptor (beta chain) was sequenced in a study of blood T cell repertoires in COVID-19. Study summary: Sources were T cells, B-cell-depleted T cells, or PBMCs; the material itself was cDNA or gDNA.

Losses at the gene ends were 0 bases for V and 6 bases for J; bases not matched to a gene: 7. The CDR3 is 15 residues long. Germline V gene data show CDR1 as LNHDA and CDR2 as SQIVND (reference sequence). Followed longitudinally, the Seattle patients had been enrolled during active infection. Generated by immunoSEQ multiplex PCR, the TCRdb table keeps only in-frame clones and is missing some. The data hold about 300,000 clones, with 91% observed a single time. This clonotype was sampled from a woman in her 30s with COVID-19, enrolled during active disease. The J gene is TRBJ2-7, the V gene TRBV19; 8 bases are shared with TRBD1. Sample: peripheral blood. The CDR3 DNA sequence: TGTGCCAGTAGTATAGACAAGGACAGGGTGGCCGAGCAGTACTTC. This sequence encodes CASSIDKDRVAEQYF.